This T cell receptor (beta chain) was identified in a study of blood T cells in healthy people across ages. Findings and limits, study-wide: As age increased, TCR beta diversity per million T cells fell in a roughly linear fashion.

The CDR3 loop spans 16 amino acids. V lost 1 base and J lost 5; bases outside the gene matches: 6. Germline V lookup: CDR1 SGHAT, CDR2 FQNNGV. The authors ran a second PCR of about 6 to 11 cycles using a sample-barcoded 5' primer and a J-beta primer mix. The template-switch adaptor was a 5' adaptor with 12 random nucleotides. It tagged each cDNA molecule. Using its own MiXCR run on the 5' RACE reads, TCRdb lists one record per CDR3 protein. The sample shows about 730,000 distinct CDR3 sequences, about 40% of them seen only once. As regards this clonotype: Its antigen is currently unknown.

V is TRBV11-2 and J is TRBJ2-1; 9 bases fit TRBD2. What was sequenced was blood. The clonotype was recovered from a woman aged 55-69 years in good health. The CDR3 region is CASSLVGGLADNEQFF. The CDR3 DNA is TGTGCCAGCAGCTTAGTGGGGGGACTAGCTGACAATGAGCAGTTCTTC.